This T cell receptor (beta chain) came from a study of molecular identifiers for immune sequencing clone quantification. TCRdb re-analysed the PCR reads in MiXCR, keeping a single row per CDR3 protein. The table has fewer than 350,000 distinct CDR3 sequences, over 20% seen once. The CDR3 contains 14 residues. Trimming left V 2 bases short and J 9 bases short, with 14 bases between. CDR1 is SGHDN and CDR2 is FVKESK in the germline V gene. This clonotype was seen repeatedly, ten times or more. Sequencing was performed on naive CD8+ T cells from blood, with Jurkat cell RNA spiked in. Subset defined: FACS-sorted CD8+CD4-CCR7+CD45RA+ naive T cells. The V call is TRBV14, the J call TRBJ2-1; tentatively, D is TRBD1 or TRBD2 (7 bases each). This TCR was recovered from a human donor in good health. Some libraries in this study had Jurkat cell RNA spiked in. The chain's CDR3 is CASSQREGATEQFF. The CDR3 DNA reads TGTGCCAGCAGCCAAAGGGAGGGGGCCACTGAGCAGTTCTTC.